This record concerns one TCR beta chain sequence. The data stem from a study of blood T cell repertoires in COVID-19. Looking at the study overall: From the United States, Italy and Spain came samples of acute and convalescent COVID-19. Sample material is recorded as cDNA or gDNA derived from T cells, B-cell-depleted T cells, or PBMCs.

The V end lost 8 bases, the J end lost 1 base, and 12 bases lay between the germline ends. Germline V gene sequence: CDR1 MDHEN, CDR2 SYDVKM. The CDR3 is 15 amino acids. In the original workflow: It was from reference gene primer amplification that nucleated cell counts were estimated. The assay was immunoSEQ multiplex PCR, and TCRdb's table has in-frame clones only and misses some. From that table come the V and J calls and clone size; the DNA was used to work out D and trimming. Of 180,000 or so clones detected, 70% to 90% appear once; the ten largest clones hold roughly 9.7%. This sequence joins TRBV28 and TRBJ1-6, with a weak D call TRBD1 (5 bases). The receptor was isolated from a human donor with active or convalescent COVID-19. The donor label of this sample is uncertain. The specimen was peripheral blood. The CDR3 spells CASRKQGSYNSPLHF. For the CDR3, the DNA is TGTGCCAGCCGCAAGCAGGGTTCCTATAATTCACCCCTCCACTTT.